This T cell receptor (beta chain) was sequenced in a study of blood T cell repertoires in COVID-19. On the study more broadly: Acute and convalescent COVID-19 samples came from the United States, Italy and Spain. Nucleic acid was either cDNA or gDNA, and it came from T cells, B-cell-depleted T cells, or PBMCs.

This CDR3 contains 12 residues. Germline V gives CDR1 SGHTA, CDR2 FQGNSA. V lost 3 bases to trimming and J lost 3 bases, with 6 bases between them. Authors' analysis steps: Reference gene primer amplification gave estimated nucleated cell counts. Sequencing used immunoSEQ multiplex PCR; TCRdb keeps in-frame clones, though not all of them. The V and J calls and clone size come from that table; D and trimming were worked out from the DNA. Here the sample spans about 74,000 clones, around 90% being singletons. In regard to this clone: At the DNA level, this CDR3 is encoded by other sequences in the same sample as well.

The sample consisted of peripheral blood. The TCR sequence derives from a woman of 80 years or more with active or convalescent COVID-19. V usage is TRBV7-2 and J usage is TRBJ2-7; D is uncertain. The CDR3 region has the DNA TGTGCCAGCAGCTTGTCCCGCTACGAGCAGTACTTC. Translated: CASSLSRYEQYF.